This TCR beta chain originates from a study of shared clonotypes between healthy human individuals. Measured with immunoSEQ multiplex PCR; TCRdb has only the in-frame clones, and not every one. The table lists 2 million to 2.5 million clones, roughly 93% of them singletons. The CDR3 contains 13 residues. Trimming stripped 7 bases from V and 3 bases from J, with 12 bases between. Germline V CDR1 and CDR2: SQVTM, ANQGSEA. The sample was naive CD4+ T cells from PBMCs. As to subset: CD45RA+ positively selected. The source of this sequence is a man aged 18 to 35 in good health. Some clones in this sample may be carry-over from other donors' samples. The V and J genes are TRBV29-1 and TRBJ1-4; D is unclear. CDR3 region: CSALHGANEKLFF. The CDR3 region has the DNA TGCAGCGCCCTCCACGGGGCTAATGAAAAACTGTTTTTT.